Listed below are T cell receptor beta chains from one sample, sequenced in a study of T cell changes during pregnancy in multiple sclerosis. The method was immunoSEQ multiplex PCR; TCRdb's version includes in-frame clones alone and lacks a portion of them. The sample carries about 14,000 clones, over 85% recorded once. The sample consisted of peripheral blood, taken in the second trimester of pregnancy. These receptors were obtained from a female donor in good health, enrolled as a control in a pregnancy study. The CDR3 runs from the conserved cysteine through the conserved F or W.

j_call: TRBJ2-3; v_call: TRBV6-4; cdr3_aa: CASSPGTGGKDTQYF
j_call: TRBJ2-7; v_call: TRBV10-3; cdr3_aa: CAISEGTSYEQYF
j_call: TRBJ2-7; v_call: TRBV2; cdr3_aa: CASRGQGRYF
j_call: TRBJ1-2; v_call: TRBV11-3; cdr3_aa: CASSKSRQPNYGYTF
j_call: TRBJ2-4; v_call: TRBV6-5; cdr3_aa: CASSEDRFNIQYF
j_call: TRBJ2-1; v_call: TRBV7-3; cdr3_aa: CASSLSGRSYYNEQFF
j_call: TRBJ2-5; v_call: TRBV5-6; cdr3_aa: CASSFSWQEETQYF
j_call: TRBJ1-5; v_call: TRBV6-5; cdr3_aa: CASSYSTRGDQPQHF
j_call: TRBJ1-3; v_call: TRBV19; cdr3_aa: CASTSGTGGNTIYF
j_call: TRBJ2-6; v_call: TRBV6-5; cdr3_aa: CASSYDRTAGANVLTF
j_call: TRBJ2-2; v_call: TRBV9; cdr3_aa: CASSLGGGTGELFF
j_call: TRBJ2-7; v_call: TRBV7-6; cdr3_aa: CASSGGDYEQYF
j_call: TRBJ1-1; v_call: TRBV18; cdr3_aa: CASSQGVANTEAFF
j_call: TRBJ1-5; v_call: TRBV28; cdr3_aa: CASSFSGLGNQPQHF
j_call: TRBJ2-1; v_call: TRBV5-1; cdr3_aa: CASSKDTSSYNEQFF
j_call: TRBJ1-2; v_call: TRBV7-9; cdr3_aa: CASGRQGLGYTF
j_call: TRBJ2-5; v_call: TRBV10-3; cdr3_aa: CAITPGQQETQYF
j_call: TRBJ2-3; v_call: TRBV10-3; cdr3_aa: CAISSDSRGDTQYF
j_call: TRBJ1-2; v_call: TRBV20-1; cdr3_aa: CSGYGRLAYTF
j_call: TRBJ2-7; v_call: TRBV30; cdr3_aa: CAWSVTGPCQESYEQYF
j_call: TRBJ1-6; v_call: TRBV9; cdr3_aa: CASSPSGGFNSPLHF
j_call: TRBJ2-5; v_call: TRBV7-3; cdr3_aa: CASSLEGAVETQYF
j_call: TRBJ1-4; v_call: TRBV9; cdr3_aa: CASSVGTGKLFF
j_call: TRBJ1-5; v_call: TRBV11-3; cdr3_aa: CASSTGEVSNQPQHF
j_call: TRBJ2-5; v_call: TRBV7-9; cdr3_aa: CASELPPGAGDKETQYF
j_call: TRBJ1-6; v_call: TRBV7-2; cdr3_aa: CASSLTGSPTNSPLHF
j_call: TRBJ2-2; v_call: TRBV25-1; cdr3_aa: CASSEAGRGNTGELFF
j_call: TRBJ2-1; v_call: TRBV6-1; cdr3_aa: CASSGRSGRRSEQFF
j_call: TRBJ2-3; v_call: TRBV7-3; cdr3_aa: CASSLTPLTGTRTDTQYF
j_call: TRBJ1-1; v_call: TRBV5-3; cdr3_aa: CARSSDRGNTEAFF
j_call: TRBJ2-5; v_call: TRBV4-1; cdr3_aa: CASSRLEAGEETQYF
j_call: TRBJ2-7; v_call: TRBV28; cdr3_aa: CASSPLPRGASYEQYF
j_call: TRBJ2-6; v_call: TRBV19; cdr3_aa: CASSIVAGAGANVLTF
j_call: TRBJ2-2; v_call: TRBV7-9; cdr3_aa: CASSLDLGGANTGELFF
j_call: TRBJ2-2; v_call: TRBV7-8; cdr3_aa: CASSWTGETGELFF
j_call: TRBJ2-2; v_call: TRBV7-9; cdr3_aa: CASSLESRSTGELFF
j_call: TRBJ2-5; v_call: TRBV5-8; cdr3_aa: CASSPGTRAGTETQYF
j_call: TRBJ2-3; v_call: TRBV2; cdr3_aa: CASRAQEDTQYF